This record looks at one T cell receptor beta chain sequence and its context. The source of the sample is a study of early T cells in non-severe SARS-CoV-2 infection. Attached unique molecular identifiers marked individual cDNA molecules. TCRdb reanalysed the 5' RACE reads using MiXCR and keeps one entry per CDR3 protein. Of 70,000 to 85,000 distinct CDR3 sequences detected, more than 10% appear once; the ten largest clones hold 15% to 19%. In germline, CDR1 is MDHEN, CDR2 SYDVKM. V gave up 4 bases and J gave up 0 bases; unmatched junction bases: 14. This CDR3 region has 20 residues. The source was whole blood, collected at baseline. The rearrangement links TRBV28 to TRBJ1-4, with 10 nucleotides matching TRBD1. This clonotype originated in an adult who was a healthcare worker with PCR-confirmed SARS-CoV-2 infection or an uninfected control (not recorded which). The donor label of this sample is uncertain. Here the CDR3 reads CASSSGTGVYLRATNEKLFF. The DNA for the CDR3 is TGTGCCAGCAGTTCCGGGACAGGGGTCTACCTACGGGCAACTAATGAAAAACTGTTTTTT.